Included here is one TCR beta chain sequence, with context. This CDR3 spans 12 amino acids. V was clipped by 7 bases and J by 4 bases; unmatched bases: 2. CDR1 and CDR2 from the germline V gene are SNHLY and FYNNEI. This entry belongs to a study of blood T cell repertoires in COVID-19. Study-level background: Samples representing acute and convalescent COVID-19 were sourced from the United States, Italy and Spain. T cells, B-cell-depleted T cells, or PBMCs supplied cDNA or gDNA.

In the authors' workflow: Reference gene primer amplification yielded estimated nucleated cell counts. Only in-frame clones appear in the TCRdb table, and some are missing; sequencing was by immunoSEQ multiplex PCR. That table gives V, J and clone size, and the DNA gave D and trimming. Here the sample spans 95,000 to 150,000 clones, 70% to 85% being singletons. The receptor comes from an older woman with acute or convalescent COVID-19. Material: peripheral blood. This sequence joins TRBV2 and TRBJ2-7, with 9 bases identical to TRBD2. The CDR3 here is CASTGLAYEQYV. CDR3 in DNA: TGTGCCAGCACCGGACTAGCGTACGAGCAGTACGTC.